The 15 T cell receptor beta chains in this list originate from one sample, sequenced in a study of blood T cells in healthy people across ages. The authors ran a second PCR of 7 to 11 cycles using a sample-barcoded 5' primer and a J-beta primer mix. Each CDR3 protein is one row after TCRdb ran MiXCR on the 5' RACE reads. The sample holds around 1.7 million distinct CDR3 sequences, 28% seen once. The sample consisted of blood. Receptors originate from a woman in her thirties in good health.

The chain combines TRBV7-6 with TRBJ1-2; D unclear. Trimming pared 1 base from V and 5 bases from J, leaving 11 bases between. This CDR3 spans 14 amino acids. Germline-derived CDR1 and CDR2 are SGHVS and FNYEAQ. The CDR3 protein is CASSLGSQNYGYTF. The CDR3 bases are TGTGCCAGCAGCTTAGGTTCTCAGAATTATGGCTACACCTTC.

The rearrangement links TRBV11-2 to TRBJ2-7; D may be TRBD1 (5 bases). The CDR3 contains 14 residues. Germline lookup yields CDR1 SGHAT and CDR2 FQNNGV. V shed 2 bases and J shed 3 bases, with 11 bases lying between them. The CDR3 sequence is CASSLLPDSYEQYF. The CDR3 DNA follows: TGTGCCAGCAGCTTACTCCCAGACAGCTACGAGCAGTACTTC.

This clonotype came up a few times. J is TRBJ2-3 and V is TRBV7-7; D is uncertain. Germline CDR1 and CDR2: SSHAT and FNYEAQ (reference sequence). Trimming removed 1 base from V and 8 bases from J, with 10 bases in between. The CDR3 is made up of 13 amino acids. CDR3 amino acids: CASSLERSSTQYF. Here the CDR3 DNA reads TGTGCCAGCAGCTTAGAACGGTCAAGTACGCAGTATTTT.

This chain's CDR3 is CATSLTGAGARYGYTF. Here the CDR3 DNA reads TGTGCCACCAGCCTAACCGGGGCAGGTGCTCGATATGGCTACACCTTC. V gene TRBV15 combines with J gene TRBJ1-2; D might be TRBD1 (5 bases). CDR1 is LNHNV and CDR2 is YYDKDF in the germline V gene (reference sequence). Trimming left V 5 bases short and J 5 bases short, with 21 bases between. The length of the CDR3 is 16 residues.

The J gene is TRBJ1-6, the V gene TRBV2; 7 positions agree with TRBD1. Trimming cost V 6 bases and J 9 bases; bases outside gene matches: 8. CDR3 length equals 14 residues. Germline CDR1 is SNHLY and CDR2 is FYNNEI. In nucleotides, the CDR3 is TGTGCCAGCAGATCGAAGGGGGCAGGTTCACCCCTCCACTTT. Translation: CASRSKGAGSPLHF.

The V gene is TRBV7-9, the J gene TRBJ2-4, with a weak D call TRBD1 (6 bases). The CDR3 spans 17 residues. Trimming stripped 4 bases from V and 8 bases from J, with 24 bases between. The V gene's germline CDR1 is SEHNR and CDR2 FQNEAQ (reference sequence). The CDR3 coding sequence is TGTGCCAGCAGCTCACTGGGACACTCAATAGTCAAGGACATTCAGTACTTC. Translated: CASSSLGHSIVKDIQYF.

This clonotype was found a few times. This chain uses TRBV20-1 with TRBJ1-6, with D unclear. Germline V CDR1 and CDR2: DFQATT, SNEGSKA (reference sequence). The V end lost 5 bases, the J end lost 3 bases, and 14 bases lay between the germline ends. The length of the CDR3 is 15 residues. This CDR3 reads CSAVGQRGYNSPLHF. DNA for the CDR3: TGCAGTGCTGTTGGCCAACGGGGCTATAATTCACCCCTCCACTTT.

This clonotype was seen many times. The chain uses TRBV20-1 and TRBJ2-1; 8 bases align to TRBD2. The germline V gene encodes CDR1 DFQATT and CDR2 SNEGSKA (reference sequence). Unmatched junction bases numbered 14, after V lost 6 bases and J lost 7 bases. This CDR3 has 15 amino acids. CDR3 in amino acids: CSAREWAGGRNEQFF. The CDR3 region has the DNA TGCAGTGCCCGAGAGTGGGCGGGGGGCAGAAATGAGCAGTTCTTC.

This clonotype was detected only a few times. This chain uses TRBV6-4 with TRBJ2-3; D not resolved. Trimming pared 5 bases from V and 0 bases from J, leaving 12 bases between. The CDR3 has 15 residues. Germline V gene sequence: CDR1 MRHNA, CDR2 SNTAGT. The CDR3 sequence is CASSMWDSSTDTQYF. The CDR3, as DNA: TGTGCCAGCAGTATGTGGGATTCTAGCACAGATACGCAGTATTTT.

This clonotype was observed a few times. A much larger clone sits a single nucleotide away, making a read error possible. The CDR3 coding sequence is TGTGCCAGCAGCCACGGGACTAGCAGACAAGAGACCCAGTACTTC. Translating it yields CASSHGTSRQETQYF. This chain connects TRBV4-2 to TRBJ2-5; TRBD2 matches 9 bases. The CDR3 is 15 residues long. The trim removed 3 bases at V and 2 bases at J, leaving 4 bases unmatched. Germline V CDR1 and CDR2: LGHNA, YNFKEQ.

The chain combines TRBV5-1 with TRBJ1-1; D gene unclear. Germline lookup yields CDR1 SGHRS and CDR2 YFSETQ. This CDR3 is built from 16 residues. The V end was cut by 0 bases, the J end by 1 base, with 13 bases between. In DNA, the CDR3 is TGCGCCAGCAGCTTGGCCGGGGTAAGAGGGAACACTGAAGCTTTCTTT. This gives the protein CASSLAGVRGNTEAFF.

This clonotype was recorded many times. The rearrangement joins TRBV6-6 to TRBJ2-7; 7 bases match TRBD1. This CDR3 has 11 amino acids. The V gene's germline CDR1 is MNHNY and CDR2 SVGAGI (reference sequence). Unmatched junction bases numbered 7, after V lost 6 bases and J lost 11 bases. The CDR3: CASSPGQVEYF. CDR3 nucleotide sequence: TGTGCCAGCAGCCCAGGACAGGTAGAGTACTTC.

The chain combines TRBV3-1 with TRBJ2-1; 13 bases fit TRBD2. The CDR3 extends over 16 amino acids. The junction had 3 bases not matched to a gene; V was cut back by 0 bases and J by 7 bases. CDR1 LGHDT and CDR2 YNNKEL come from the germline V gene (reference sequence). In DNA form, the CDR3 reads TGTGCCAGCAGCCAAGAGACTAGCGGGGGGTGGAATGAGCAGTTCTTC. It yields the protein CASSQETSGGWNEQFF.

This clonotype was counted ten times or more. The V and J genes are TRBV5-1 and TRBJ2-5; D is perhaps TRBD1 or TRBD2 (5 bases each). The CDR3 loop spans 16 amino acids. V was pared by 1 base and J by 5 bases, with 18 bases between. Germline assignment: CDR1 SGHRS and CDR2 YFSETQ. The chain's CDR3 is CASSLNPSPNRETQYF. The CDR3 bases are TGCGCCAGCAGCTTGAACCCTAGCCCAAACAGGGAGACCCAGTACTTC.

This clonotype has a handful of counts. The rearrangement joins TRBV7-3 to TRBJ2-3, with 10 bases lining up with TRBD2. The V segment lost 6 bases and the J segment 7 bases; nucleotides outside the gene matches: 19. Germline V lookup: CDR1 SGHTA, CDR2 FQGTGA. There are 18 residues in the CDR3. CDR3 DNA sequence: TGTGCCAGCAGTGTGGAAAGCGGGGGGGCCGGGTTTGCAAATACGCAGTATTTT. Residues: CASSVESGGAGFANTQYF. The entire variable domain, with the rest obtained from reference TRBV7-3 and TRBJ2-3, is as follows: GAGVSQTPSNKVTEKGKYVELRCDPISGHTALYWYRQSLGQGPEFLIYFQGTGAADDSGLPNDRFFAVRPEGSVSTLKIQRTERGDSAVYLCASSVESGGAGFANTQYFGPGTRLTVL.